The 11 T cell receptor beta chains below come from one sample, sequenced in a study of T cell responses to AZD1222 COVID-19 vaccine. Sequencing was performed with immunoSEQ multiplex PCR; in TCRdb, only in-frame clones are kept and a portion is missing. The sample records about 120,000 clones, over 75% being singletons. Specimen: peripheral blood, collected on day 0 of AZD1222 vaccination. The origin of the receptors is an adult in good health.

The rearrangement joins TRBV6-5 to TRBJ1-2, with D perhaps matching TRBD1 (6 bases). Trimming left V 7 bases short and J 4 bases short, with 19 bases between. There are 15 residues in the CDR3. Germline V gene sequence: CDR1 MNHEY, CDR2 SVGAGI. The CDR3 here is CASTPGAELGYGYTF. The CDR3 nucleotides are TGTGCCAGCACCCCGGGGGCCGAGCTGGGCTATGGCTACACCTTC.

This rearrangement joins TRBV24-1 to TRBJ2-3; perhaps TRBD1 as D (5 bases). With 4 bases removed from V and 2 bases from J, the gap between germline ends came to 12 bases. The CDR3 runs to 15 residues. Germline lookup yields CDR1 KGHDR and CDR2 SFDVKD. CDR3 bases: TGTGCCACCAGTGACTTTAGGGGTAACACAGATACGCAGTATTTT. Amino acids: CATSDFRGNTDTQYF.

The rearrangement uses TRBV28 and TRBJ1-4; no clear D. Germline-derived CDR1 and CDR2 are MDHEN and SYDVKM. The CDR3 is 14 amino acids. Trimming took 11 bases from V and 0 from J, leaving 13 bases between them. The CDR3 loop is CALGTGSTNEKLFF. The CDR3, as DNA: TGTGCCCTAGGAACGGGGTCAACTAATGAAAAACTGTTTTTT.

The rearrangement uses TRBV30 and TRBJ1-2; a weak D match, TRBD1 (6 bases). Trimming removed 0 bases at V and 6 bases at J, with 11 bases between. Germline V gene sequence: CDR1 GTSNPN, CDR2 SVGIG (reference sequence). This CDR3 comprises 13 residues. The CDR3 loop reads CAWSVGGGDGYTF. The CDR3 nucleotides are TGTGCCTGGAGTGTAGGGGGGGGAGATGGCTACACCTTC.

The rearrangement links TRBV2 to TRBJ2-7, with a tentative D call TRBD1 (5 bases). V gave up 6 bases and J gave up 4 bases, with 16 bases separating them. The CDR3 extends over 14 amino acids. Germline CDR1 and CDR2: SNHLY and FYNNEI. CDR3 bases: TGTGCCAGCAGCGGACACGCGGATTCTTACGAGCAGTACTTC. As protein: CASSGHADSYEQYF.

The gene calls are TRBV3-1 (or the pseudogene TRBV3-2) and TRBJ1-2; D ambiguous. Germline CDR1 LGHDT, CDR2 YNNKEL (reference sequence). V dropped 1 base and J dropped 8 bases, with 11 bases sitting between them. The CDR3 totals 13 residues. CDR3 sequence reads: CASSQVEGRGYTF. CDR3 in DNA: TGTGCCAGCAGCCAAGTAGAGGGTCGGGGCTACACCTTC.

This sequence joins TRBV2 and TRBJ2-3, with D possibly matching TRBD2 (6 bases). The germline gives CDR1 SNHLY, CDR2 FYNNEI. The CDR3 runs 13 residues. V lost 8 bases and J 1 base, leaving 10 bases between the germline ends. The CDR3 sequence: CASGGEGTDTQYF. For the CDR3, the DNA is TGTGCCAGCGGCGGGGAGGGCACAGATACGCAGTATTTT.

The chain is built from TRBV6-4 and TRBJ2-1; the match to TRBD2 covers 10 bases. The CDR3 loop spans 15 amino acids. J gave up 5 bases and V 4 bases, and 5 bases lay outside the gene matches. The germline V gene has CDR1 MRHNA and CDR2 SNTAGT. CDR3 residues: CASSGLAGQDNEQFF. CDR3 in DNA: TGTGCCAGCAGTGGACTAGCGGGCCAAGACAATGAGCAGTTCTTC.

A single count supports this clone. The rearrangement joins TRBV30 to TRBJ2-6, with D possibly matching TRBD2 (5 bases). V was shortened by 0 bases and J by 4 bases, with 10 bases between the two germline ends. The germline V gene has CDR1 GTSNPN and CDR2 SVGIG (reference sequence). The CDR3 has 15 residues. The CDR3 here is CAWSVWGAGANVLTF. In DNA form, the CDR3 reads TGTGCCTGGAGTGTATGGGGAGCAGGGGCCAACGTCCTGACTTTC. The variable domain in full, completed from reference TRBV30 and TRBJ2-6, reads SQTIHQWPATLVQPVGSPLSLECTVEGTSNPNLYWYRQAAGRGLQLLFYSVGIGQISSEVPQNLSASRPQDRQFILSSKKLLLSDSGFYLCAWSVWGAGANVLTFGAGSRLTVL.

The chain uses TRBV7-9 and TRBJ2-7; D might be TRBD1 (5 bases). V was shortened by 5 bases and J by 5 bases, with 16 bases between the two germline ends. From germline, CDR1 is SEHNR and CDR2 FQNEAQ (reference sequence). CDR3 length equals 14 residues. The CDR3 sequence is CASSLRSQQDEQYF. As DNA, the CDR3 is TGTGCCAGCAGCCTACGATCGCAACAGGACGAGCAGTACTTC. Together with reference TRBV7-9 and TRBJ2-7, the CDR3 gives the full variable domain: DTGVSQNPRHKITKRGQNVTFRCDPISEHNRLYWYRQTLGQGPEFLTYFQNEAQLEKSRLLSDRFSAERPKGSFSTLEIQRTEQGDSAMYLCASSLRSQQDEQYFGPGTRLTVT.

CDR3 protein: CATRTATTYEQYF. The CDR3 nucleotides are TGTGCCACCCGGACAGCCACTACCTACGAGCAGTACTTC. The chain joins TRBV27 to TRBJ2-7; a weak D match, TRBD1 (6 bases). From germline, CDR1 is MNHEY and CDR2 SMNVEV (reference sequence). The CDR3 loop spans 13 amino acids. V dropped 10 bases and J dropped 2 bases, with 15 bases sitting between them.